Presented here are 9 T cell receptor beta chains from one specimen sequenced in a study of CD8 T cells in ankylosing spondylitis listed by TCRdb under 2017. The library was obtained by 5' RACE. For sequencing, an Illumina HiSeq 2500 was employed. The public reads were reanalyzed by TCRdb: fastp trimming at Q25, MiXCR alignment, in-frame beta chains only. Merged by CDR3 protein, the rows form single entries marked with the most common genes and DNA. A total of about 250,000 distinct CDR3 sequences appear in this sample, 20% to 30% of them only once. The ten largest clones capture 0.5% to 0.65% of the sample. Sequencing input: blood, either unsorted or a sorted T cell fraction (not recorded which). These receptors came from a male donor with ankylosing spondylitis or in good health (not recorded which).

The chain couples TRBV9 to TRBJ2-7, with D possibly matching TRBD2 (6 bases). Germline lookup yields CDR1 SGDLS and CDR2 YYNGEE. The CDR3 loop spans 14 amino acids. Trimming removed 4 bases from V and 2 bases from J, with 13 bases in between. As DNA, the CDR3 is TGTGCCAGCAGCCCTCGGGAGACTGCCTACGAGCAGTACTTC. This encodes CASSPRETAYEQYF.

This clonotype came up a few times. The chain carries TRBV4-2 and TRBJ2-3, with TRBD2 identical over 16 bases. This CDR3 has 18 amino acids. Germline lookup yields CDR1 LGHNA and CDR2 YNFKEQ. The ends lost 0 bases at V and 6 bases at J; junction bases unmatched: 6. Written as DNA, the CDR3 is TGTGCCAGCAGCCAAGAGGGGACTAGCGGGGGGGCGAGGGATACGCAGTATTTT. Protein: CASSQEGTSGGARDTQYF.

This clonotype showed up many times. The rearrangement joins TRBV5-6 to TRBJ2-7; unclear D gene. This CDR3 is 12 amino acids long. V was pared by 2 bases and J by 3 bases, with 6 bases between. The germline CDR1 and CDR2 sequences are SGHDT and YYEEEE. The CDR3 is CASSFQSYEQYF. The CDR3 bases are TGTGCCAGCAGCTTCCAGAGCTACGAGCAGTACTTC.

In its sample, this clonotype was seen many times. The DNA of the CDR3 is TGTGCCAGCAGCTTAGGCCCAGGTAATGAGCAGTTCTTC. This encodes CASSLGPGNEQFF. The chain recombines TRBV7-2 with TRBJ2-1; D not resolved. Germline-derived CDR1 and CDR2 are SGHTA and FQGNSA. This CDR3 has 13 residues. V gave up 1 base and J gave up 7 bases, with 8 bases separating them. The whole variable domain, remainder taken from reference TRBV7-2 and TRBJ2-1, is GAGVSQSPSNKVTEKGKDVELRCDPISGHTALYWYRQSLGQGLEFLIYFQGNSAPDKSGLPSDRFSAERTGGSVSTLTIQRTQQEDSAVYLCASSLGPGNEQFFGPGTRLTVL.

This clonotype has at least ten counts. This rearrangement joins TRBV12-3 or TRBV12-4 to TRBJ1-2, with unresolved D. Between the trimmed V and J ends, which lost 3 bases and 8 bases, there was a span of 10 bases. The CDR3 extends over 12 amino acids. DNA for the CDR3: TGTGCCAGCAGTTTTGATCGGGGAGGCTACACCTTC. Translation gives CASSFDRGGYTF.

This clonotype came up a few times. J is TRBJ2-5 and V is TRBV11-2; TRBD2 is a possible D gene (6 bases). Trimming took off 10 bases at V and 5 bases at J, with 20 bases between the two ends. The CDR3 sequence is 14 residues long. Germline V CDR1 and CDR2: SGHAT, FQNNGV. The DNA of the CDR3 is TGTGCCACCACGGAGGGCGGGGTCCCGGAGACCCAGTACTTC. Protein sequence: CATTEGGVPETQYF.

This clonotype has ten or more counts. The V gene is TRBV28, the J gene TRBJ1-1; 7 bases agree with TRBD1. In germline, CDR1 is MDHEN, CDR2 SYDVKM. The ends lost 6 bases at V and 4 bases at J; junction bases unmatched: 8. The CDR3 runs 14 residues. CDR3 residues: CASRKGARVTEAFF. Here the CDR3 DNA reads TGTGCCAGCAGGAAGGGGGCGCGGGTCACTGAAGCTTTCTTT.

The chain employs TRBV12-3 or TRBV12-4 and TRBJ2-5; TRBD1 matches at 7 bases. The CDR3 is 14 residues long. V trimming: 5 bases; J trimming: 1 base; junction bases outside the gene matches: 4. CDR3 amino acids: CASSRAGGQETQYF. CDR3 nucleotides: TGTGCCAGCAGTCGGGCAGGGGGCCAAGAGACCCAGTACTTC.

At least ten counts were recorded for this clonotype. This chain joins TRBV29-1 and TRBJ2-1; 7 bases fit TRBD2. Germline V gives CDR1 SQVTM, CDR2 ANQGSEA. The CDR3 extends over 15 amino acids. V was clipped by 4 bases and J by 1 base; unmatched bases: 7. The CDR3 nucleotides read TGCAGCGTTGGGGCAGGGCGGGGGTCCTACAATGAGCAGTTCTTC. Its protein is CSVGAGRGSYNEQFF.